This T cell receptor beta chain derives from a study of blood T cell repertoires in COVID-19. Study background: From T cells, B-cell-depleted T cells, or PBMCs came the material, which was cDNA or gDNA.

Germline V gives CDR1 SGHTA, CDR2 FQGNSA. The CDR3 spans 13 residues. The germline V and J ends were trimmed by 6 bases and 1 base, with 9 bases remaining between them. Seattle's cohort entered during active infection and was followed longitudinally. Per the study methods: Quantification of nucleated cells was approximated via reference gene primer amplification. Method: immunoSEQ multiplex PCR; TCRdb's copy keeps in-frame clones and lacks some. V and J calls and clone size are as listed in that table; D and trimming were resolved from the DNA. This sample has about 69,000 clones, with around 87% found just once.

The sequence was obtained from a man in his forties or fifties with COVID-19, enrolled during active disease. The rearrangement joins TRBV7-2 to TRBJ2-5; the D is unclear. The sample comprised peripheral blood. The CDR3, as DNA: TGTGCCAGCAGACCCGGGTCCCAAGAGACCCAGTACTTC. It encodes CASRPGSQETQYF.